This T cell receptor (beta chain) was captured in a study of shared clonotypes between healthy human individuals (dated by TCRdb to the early 2020s). Background on the whole study: A couple of women and three men aged 18 to 49 years were included in the cohort. To estimate repertoire size and how much clonotype sharing occurs between individuals, the study deeply sequenced the blood TCR repertoires of a handful of healthy adults. Between about 0.94 and 10 billion PBMCs per donor were obtained by leukapheresis. For each donor, CD4 naive and CD4 memory were each run on three plates, CD8 naive on two plates, and CD8 memory on one plate. To increase sequencing depth and limit assay-specific biases, TCR repertoire library preparation and sequencing were carried out by different laboratories using diverse techniques. Broader findings and caveats from the paper: Only blood was sampled, and tissue TCR repertoires likely differ from those in blood. Because the study included a small number of donors, the genetic and exposure-history diversity represented was limited. Based on pairwise subsampling, the degree of clonotype sharing among donors was expected to be affected by sequencing depth. Approximately 5% of naive CD4, around 3.6% of naive CD8, 2.3% of memory CD4, and less than 0.45% of memory CD8 clonotypes were shared across several donors. Incomplete sequencing was indicated by rarefaction of sorted-subset datasets, despite the large sequencing depth. Higher generation probabilities were observed for clonotypes shared by all four sorted-subset donors than for non-shared clonotypes. Estimated clonotype richness was generally larger for naive than for memory subsets.

Using the deep immunoSEQ assay, multiplex PCR amplified TCR CDR3 regions from genomic DNA. Genomic DNA extracted from each cell subset was distributed evenly over all wells of several immunoSEQ 96-well plates, and each plate served as one replicate. For sorted subsets, roughly 200 ng of genomic DNA, equivalent to some 30,000 T cell genomes, went into each replicate PCR. Purified libraries were measured with a Qubit 3.0 fluorometer, size-checked on a Bioanalyzer 2100, and measured again with the KAPA Library Quantification kit. Each immunoSEQ 96-well plate was sequenced on its own single-read 150-cycle Illumina NextSeq 550 flow cell. On the authors' methods: Because the immunoSEQ output held only junctional sequences and lacked quality scores, the filtering could not match the filtering applied to full-length reads. To assign V/J genes and CDR3, sequences were annotated using PyIR, a Python wrapper for IgBLAST v1.9, with IMGT germline references. Reads were filtered out if the reads had weak V/J assignments (E-value above 1e-6), no CDR3, stop codons, out-of-frame junctions, or ambiguous translated residues. V3J clonotypes were defined as sequences sharing an identical inferred V gene, J gene, and CDR3 amino acid sequence. To compute the percentage overlap between repertoires, the number of shared unique clonotypes was divided by the size of the smaller repertoire. Three approaches were used to assess repertoire richness: RTK rarefaction, the Chao1 estimator, and Recon v2.1 estimates of unobserved clonotypes. OLGA was used to compute generation probabilities for all TCRbeta clonotypes that the gDNA method yielded from a few donors. In TCRdb, the immuneACCESS table is reduced to in-frame sequences with V and J assigned. These tables do not hold every clone; where another copy was compared, an unresolved V gene accounts for under half, and the others remain unexplained. V and J calls and clone size follow that table, whereas D and trimming were derived from the DNA. This sample is represented by 2 million to 2.5 million clones; 80% to 95% of them were singletons. Of the sample, more than 0.35% is held by the ten largest clones.

The donors were healthy, HIV-negative adults with no recently reported acute infections or vaccinations. Every donor was a Caucasian adult living in Nashville, Tennessee, USA. CD4+ T cells were enriched by magnetic negative selection, after which naive cells were positively selected on CD45RA and the negative fraction was taken as the memory subset. After blood collection by leukapheresis, PBMCs were isolated using Ficoll-Histopaque density gradient centrifugation and then cryopreserved in the vapor phase of liquid nitrogen. Purity and quantity of every magnetically sorted T cell population were checked by analytical flow cytometry. Genomic DNA was isolated from each sorted fraction and quantified by UV absorbance on a Nanodrop 2000c. For CDR1 and CDR2, the germline V gene (reference sequence) lists MNHNY and SVGAGI. The CDR3 numbers 13 residues from cysteine through phenylalanine. The CDR3 DNA has 39 bases and is translated from base 1. V and J are truncated by 8 bases and 7 bases respectively, leaving an intervening sequence of 14 bases.

On this clone itself: The clone's antigen remains unknown. No much larger clonotype is one base removed from it; base qualities were not supplied.

This sequence was found in a man between 18 and 35 years old in good health. Some clones in this sample may be carry-over from other donors' samples. Sequences were obtained from naive CD4+ T cells from PBMCs. According to the study, the label for this sample's cell subset or site signals: CD45RA+ positively selected. The chain links TRBV6-6 with TRBJ1-4; the D segment could be TRBD1, given 5 matching bases. The CDR3 has the sequence CASLLQGGEKLFF. The nucleotide sequence reads TGTGCCAGCCTCTTGCAGGGAGGTGAAAAACTGTTTTTT.